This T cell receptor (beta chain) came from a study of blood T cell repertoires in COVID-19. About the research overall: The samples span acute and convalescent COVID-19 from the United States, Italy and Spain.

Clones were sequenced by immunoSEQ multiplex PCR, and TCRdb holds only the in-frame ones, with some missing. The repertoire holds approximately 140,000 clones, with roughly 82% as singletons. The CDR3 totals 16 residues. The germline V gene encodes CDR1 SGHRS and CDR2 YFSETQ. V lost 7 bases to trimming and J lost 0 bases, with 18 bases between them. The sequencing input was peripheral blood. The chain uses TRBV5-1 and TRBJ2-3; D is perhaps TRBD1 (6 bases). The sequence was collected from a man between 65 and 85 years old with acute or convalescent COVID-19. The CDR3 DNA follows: TGCGCCAGCCAGACCAGTGTGGGGGCGAGCACAGATACGCAGTATTTT. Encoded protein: CASQTSVGASTDTQYF.